This entry describes one T cell receptor beta chain. The same CDR3 also results from other DNA sequences found in this sample. The data were obtained in a study of OX40 agonist ivuxolimab in advanced cancers. TCRdb keeps only in-frame clones here, not all; method: immunoSEQ multiplex PCR. This sample has about 82,000 clones, with approximately 87% found just once. Trimming took off 3 bases at V and 1 base at J, with 6 bases between the two ends. The CDR3 extends over 13 amino acids. Germline V gene lookup returns CDR1 KGHSH and CDR2 LQKENI. The sequencing used CD4+ or CD8+ T cells sorted from blood, collected in a trial of the OX40 agonist ivuxolimab. The chain joins TRBV18 to TRBJ2-5; D ambiguous. This sequence originates from an adult with an advanced solid tumor such as melanoma, head and neck, liver or kidney cancer. In nucleotides, the CDR3 is TGTGCCAGCTCACCGGGCAGCCAAGAGACCCAGTACTTC. This translates into CASSPGSQETQYF.